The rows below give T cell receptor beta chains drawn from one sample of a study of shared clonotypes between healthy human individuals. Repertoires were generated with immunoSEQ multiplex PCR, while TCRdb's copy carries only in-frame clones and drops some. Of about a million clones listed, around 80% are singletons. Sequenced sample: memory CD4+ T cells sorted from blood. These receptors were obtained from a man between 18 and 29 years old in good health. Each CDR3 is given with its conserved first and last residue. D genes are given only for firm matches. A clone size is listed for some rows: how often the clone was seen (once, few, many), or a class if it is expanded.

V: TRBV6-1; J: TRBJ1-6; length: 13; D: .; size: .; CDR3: CASSSFSNSPLHF; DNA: TGTGCCAGCAGTTCCTTTAGCAATTCACCCCTCCACTTT
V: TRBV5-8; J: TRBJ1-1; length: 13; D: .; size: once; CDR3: CASSLTPTTEAFF; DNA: TGTGCCAGCAGCTTGACACCCACCACTGAAGCTTTCTTT
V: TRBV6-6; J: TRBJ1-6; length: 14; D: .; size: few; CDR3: CASSYDSYNSPLHF; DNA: TGTGCCAGCAGTTATGACTCCTATAATTCACCCCTCCACTTT
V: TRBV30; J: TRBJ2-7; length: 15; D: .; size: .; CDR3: CAWSLEVGVAYEQYF; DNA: TGTGCCTGGAGTCTCGAGGTGGGGGTAGCCTACGAGCAGTACTTC
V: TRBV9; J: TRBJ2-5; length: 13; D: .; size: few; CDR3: CASSSGLAETQYF; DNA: TGTGCCAGCAGCTCGGGGCTGGCGGAGACCCAGTACTTC
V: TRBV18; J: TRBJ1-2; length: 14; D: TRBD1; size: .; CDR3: CASSPYERTGHYTF; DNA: TGTGCCAGCTCACCCTACGAGCGGACAGGGCACTACACCTTC
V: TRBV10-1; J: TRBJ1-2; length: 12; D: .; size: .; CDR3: CGEVAEHYGYTF; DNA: TGCGGCGAAGTGGCGGAGCACTATGGCTACACCTTC
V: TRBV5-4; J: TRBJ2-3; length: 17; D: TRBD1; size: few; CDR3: CASSLKTGGFITDTQYF; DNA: TGTGCCAGCAGCTTGAAGACAGGGGGCTTTATCACAGATACGCAGTATTTT
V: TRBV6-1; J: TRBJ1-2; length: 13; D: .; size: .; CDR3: CASSSTRLYGYTF; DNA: TGTGCCAGCAGTTCCACCCGTCTCTACGGCTACACCTTC
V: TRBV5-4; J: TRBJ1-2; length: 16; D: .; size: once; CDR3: CASTPKKAGSNYGYTF; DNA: TGTGCCAGCACACCCAAAAAAGCAGGATCTAACTATGGCTACACCTTC
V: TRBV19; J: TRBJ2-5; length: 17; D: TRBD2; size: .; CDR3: CASSIEVAGGRVETQYF; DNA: TGTGCCAGTAGTATCGAGGTAGCGGGGGGGCGAGTGGAGACCCAGTACTTC
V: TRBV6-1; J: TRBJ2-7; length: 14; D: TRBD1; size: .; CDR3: CASTGGQGNYEQYF; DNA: TGTGCCAGCACAGGGGGACAGGGGAACTACGAGCAGTACTTC
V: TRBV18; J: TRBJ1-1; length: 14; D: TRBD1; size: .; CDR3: CASSRTGDHTEAFF; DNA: TGTGCCAGCTCACGTACAGGGGATCACACTGAAGCTTTCTTT
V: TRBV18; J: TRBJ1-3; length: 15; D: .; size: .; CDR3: CASSPRAAQGNTIYF; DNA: TGTGCCAGCTCACCACGGGCCGCCCAGGGAAACACCATATATTTT
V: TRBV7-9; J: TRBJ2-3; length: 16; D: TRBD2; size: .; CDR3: CASSLSSSGITDTQYF; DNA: TGTGCCAGCAGCTTAAGCTCTAGCGGGATCACAGATACGCAGTATTTT
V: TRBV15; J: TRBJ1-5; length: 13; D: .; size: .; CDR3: CATSIQVNQPQHF; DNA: TGTGCCACCAGCATACAGGTTAATCAGCCCCAGCATTTT
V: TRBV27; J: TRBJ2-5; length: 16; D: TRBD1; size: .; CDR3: CASSSSGTGGVETQYF; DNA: TGTGCCAGCAGTTCCTCCGGGACAGGGGGCGTGGAGACCCAGTACTTC
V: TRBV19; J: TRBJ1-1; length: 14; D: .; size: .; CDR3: CASSISAGTTEAFF; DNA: TGTGCCAGTAGTATATCGGCAGGGACCACTGAAGCTTTCTTT
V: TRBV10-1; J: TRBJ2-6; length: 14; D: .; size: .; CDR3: CASSESPASNVLTF; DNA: TGCGCCAGCAGTGAGTCCCCAGCCAGCAACGTCCTGACTTTC
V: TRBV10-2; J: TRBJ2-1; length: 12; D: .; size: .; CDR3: CASSARQGGQFF; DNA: TGCGCCAGCAGTGCTCGACAGGGAGGGCAGTTCTTC
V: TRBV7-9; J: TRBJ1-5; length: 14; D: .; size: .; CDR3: CASSADGSNQPQHF; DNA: TGTGCCAGCAGCGCGGACGGGAGCAATCAGCCCCAGCATTTT
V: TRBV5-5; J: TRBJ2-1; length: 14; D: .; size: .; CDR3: CASSLEGGYNEQFF; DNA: TGTGCCAGCAGCTTGGAAGGGGGTTACAATGAGCAGTTCTTC
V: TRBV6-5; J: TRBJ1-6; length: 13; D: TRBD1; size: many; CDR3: CASSRTGGSPLHF; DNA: TGTGCCAGCAGCCGAACAGGGGGTTCACCCCTCCACTTT
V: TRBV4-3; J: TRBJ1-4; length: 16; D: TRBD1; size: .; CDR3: CASSQDGQGVNEKLFF; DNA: TGCGCCAGCAGCCAAGACGGACAGGGAGTTAATGAAAAACTGTTTTTT
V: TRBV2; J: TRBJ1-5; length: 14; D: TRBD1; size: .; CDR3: CASSGTGGRQPQHF; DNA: TGTGCCAGCAGTGGTACAGGGGGCCGTCAGCCCCAGCATTTT
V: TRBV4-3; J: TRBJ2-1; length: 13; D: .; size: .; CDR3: CASSQDMINEQFF; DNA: TGCGCCAGCAGCCAAGATATGATTAATGAGCAGTTCTTC
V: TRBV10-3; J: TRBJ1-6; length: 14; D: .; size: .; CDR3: CAIGGRDGNSPLHF; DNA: TGTGCCATCGGGGGCCGGGACGGAAATTCACCCCTCCACTTT
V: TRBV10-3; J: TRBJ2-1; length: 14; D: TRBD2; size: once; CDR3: CAISVNGGDNEQFF; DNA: TGTGCCATCAGTGTCAATGGGGGGGACAATGAGCAGTTCTTC